The T cell receptor (beta chain) described here comes from a study of T cells after yellow fever vaccination. Study-wide results and caveats: Researchers cautioned that FACS-sorted repertoires could harbor abundant clonotypes contaminating from the bulk population. Weaker, the secondary response peaked sooner, at day 5 versus 15. Subsequent booster samples again held most clones from primary vaccination (roughly 95% CD4, roughly 90% CD8).

CDR1 and CDR2 (germline): MNHEY, SVGAGI. V lost 8 bases to trimming and J lost 5 bases, with 21 bases between them. The CDR3 runs 15 residues. MiXCR, applied by TCRdb to the 5' RACE reads, yields one record per CDR3 protein. The table lists 150,000 to 200,000 distinct CDR3 sequences, around 9.7% of them singletons. This clonotype was detected a few times. Its target is unknown. The clonotype was recovered from a young man who received the YFV17D yellow fever vaccine. The material was CD8+ T cells sorted from PBMCs, obtained 45 days after the yellow fever booster vaccination. The chain carries TRBV6-5 and TRBJ1-1; tentative D call: TRBD1 (5 bases). This CDR3 is CASSVSLPPGTEAFF. As DNA, the CDR3 is TGTGCCAGCTCAGTTAGTCTCCCCCCAGGGACTGAAGCTTTCTTT.